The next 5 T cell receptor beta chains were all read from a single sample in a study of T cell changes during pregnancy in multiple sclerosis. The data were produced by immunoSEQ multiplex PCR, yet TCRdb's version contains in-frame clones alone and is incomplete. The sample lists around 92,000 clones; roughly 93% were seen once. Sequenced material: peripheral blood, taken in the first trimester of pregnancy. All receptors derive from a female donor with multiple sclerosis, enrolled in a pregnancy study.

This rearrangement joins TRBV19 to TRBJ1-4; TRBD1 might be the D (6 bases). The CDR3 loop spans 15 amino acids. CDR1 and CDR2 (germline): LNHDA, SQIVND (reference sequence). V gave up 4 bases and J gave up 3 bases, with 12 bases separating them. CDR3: CASSNNRVPNEKLFF. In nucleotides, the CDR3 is TGTGCCAGTAGTAACAACAGGGTACCTAATGAAAAACTGTTTTTT.

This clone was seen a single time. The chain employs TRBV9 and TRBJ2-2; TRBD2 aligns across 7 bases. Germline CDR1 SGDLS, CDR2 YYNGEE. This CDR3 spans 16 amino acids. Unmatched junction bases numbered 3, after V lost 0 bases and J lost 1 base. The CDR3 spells CASSVASGVNTGELFF. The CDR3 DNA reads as TGTGCCAGCAGCGTAGCTAGCGGAGTGAACACCGGGGAGCTGTTTTTT.

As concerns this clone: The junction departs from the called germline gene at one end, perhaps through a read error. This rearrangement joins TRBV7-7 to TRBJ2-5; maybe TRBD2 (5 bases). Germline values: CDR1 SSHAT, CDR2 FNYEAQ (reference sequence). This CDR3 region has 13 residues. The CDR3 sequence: CASSQESGETQYF. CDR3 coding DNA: TGTGCTAGCAGCCAGGAGTCGGGGGAGACCCAGTACTTC.

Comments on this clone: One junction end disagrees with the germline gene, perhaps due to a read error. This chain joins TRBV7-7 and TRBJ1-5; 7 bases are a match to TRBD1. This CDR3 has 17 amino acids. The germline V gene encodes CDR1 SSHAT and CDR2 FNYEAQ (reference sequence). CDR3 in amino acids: CASSQSDRPYSNQPQHF. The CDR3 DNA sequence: TGTGCTAGCAGCCAATCGGACAGGCCTTATAGCAATCAGCCCCAGCATTTT.

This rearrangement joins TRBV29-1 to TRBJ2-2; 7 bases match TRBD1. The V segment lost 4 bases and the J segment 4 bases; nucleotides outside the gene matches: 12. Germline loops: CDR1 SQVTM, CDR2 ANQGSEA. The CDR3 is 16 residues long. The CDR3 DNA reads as TGCAGCGTTGTACTTTCGGGGACAGTCACCACCGGGGAGCTGTTTTTT. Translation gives CSVVLSGTVTTGELFF.